A single sample is the source of the 21 T cell receptor beta chains below, sequenced in a study of radiotherapy plus CTLA-4 blockade in lung cancer. Some clones are missing from TCRdb's copy, which holds only in-frame ones; the method was immunoSEQ multiplex PCR. The top ten hold 4.5% to 6.5% of the sample, which has roughly 120,000 clones, roughly 74% seen once. The input for sequencing was peripheral blood, taken from a patient treated with radiotherapy plus ipilimumab. These receptors all stem from a human donor with non-small cell lung cancer who had a partial response to radiotherapy plus ipilimumab.

V and J are TRBV5-4 and TRBJ1-1; 7 bases are shared with TRBD1. Germline values: CDR1 SGHNT, CDR2 YYREEE (reference sequence). The J segment lost 6 bases and the V segment lost 0 bases, leaving 8 bases of the junction unmatched. This CDR3 comprises 15 residues. The CDR3 region has the DNA TGTGCCAGCAGCTTGGTAGGAGGGGGCCAGGCTGAAGCTTTCTTT. It translates to CASSLVGGGQAEAFF.

In its sample, this clone ranks as medium-sized. The genes are TRBV5-1 and TRBJ1-4, with no clear D. Germline V gene lookup returns CDR1 SGHRS and CDR2 YFSETQ. The CDR3 is 14 residues long. V lost 0 bases to trimming and J lost 11 bases, with 14 bases between them. CDR3 sequence reads: CASSLGQLEEKLFF. Here the CDR3 DNA reads TGCGCCAGCAGCTTGGGGCAGTTGGAGGAGAAACTGTTTTTT.

The J gene is TRBJ1-2, the V gene TRBV30; D may be TRBD1 (5 bases). Germline loops: CDR1 GTSNPN, CDR2 SVGIG (reference sequence). V lost 3 bases and J 3 bases, leaving 11 bases between the germline ends. This CDR3 contains 13 residues. The chain's CDR3 is CAWRRGGDYGYTF. The CDR3 nucleotides are TGTGCCTGGAGGCGCGGAGGGGACTATGGCTACACCTTC.

This chain connects TRBV19 to TRBJ2-4; D unresolved. Trimming cost V 8 bases and J 5 bases, with 16 bases left between them. CDR1 is LNHDA and CDR2 is SQIVND in the germline V gene (reference sequence). There are 14 residues in the CDR3. The CDR3 protein is CASGHRNVENIQYF. CDR3 sequence (DNA): TGTGCCAGTGGGCATCGAAACGTGGAAAACATTCAGTACTTC. Filled out from reference TRBV19 and TRBJ2-4, the complete variable domain reads DGGITQSPKYLFRKEGQNVTLSCEQNLNHDAMYWYRQDPGQGLRLIYYSQIVNDFQKGDIAEGYSVSREKKESFPLTVTSAQKNPTAFYLCASGHRNVENIQYFGAGTRLSVL.

V usage is TRBV25-1 and J usage is TRBJ2-6, with D perhaps TRBD2 (5 bases). CDR1 and CDR2 (germline): MGHDK, SYGVNS. This CDR3 contains 14 residues. With 5 bases removed from V and 4 bases from J, the gap between germline ends came to 9 bases. CDR3 in amino acids: CASSRGPGANVLTF. CDR3 coding DNA: TGTGCCAGCAGTAGAGGGCCCGGGGCCAACGTCCTGACTTTC. Supplemented by reference TRBV25-1 and TRBJ2-6, the full variable domain reads EADIYQTPRYLVIGTGKKITLECSQTMGHDKMYWYQQDPGMELHLIHYSYGVNSTEKGDLSSESTVSRIRTEHFPLTLESARPSHTSQYLCASSRGPGANVLTFGAGSRLTVL.

V and J are TRBV29-1 and TRBJ2-3; perhaps TRBD2 as D (5 bases). The CDR3 has 13 residues. Trimming stripped 1 base from V and 4 bases from J, with 9 bases between. CDR1 is SQVTM, CDR2 ANQGSEA, per germline. The CDR3 loop is CSVEARTPDTQYF. CDR3 DNA: TGCAGCGTTGAAGCCAGGACTCCAGATACGCAGTATTTT.

This rearrangement joins TRBV2 to TRBJ1-2, with 7 bases that match TRBD1. The CDR3 contains 14 residues. J gave up 6 bases and V 3 bases, and 7 bases lay outside the gene matches. Germline V gives CDR1 SNHLY, CDR2 FYNNEI. In DNA form, the CDR3 reads TGTGCCAGCAGTGAGTTACAGGGGATCGATGGCTACACCTTC. Encoded protein: CASSELQGIDGYTF.

The V and J genes are TRBV7-8 and TRBJ1-5, with 7 bases aligning to TRBD1. With V trimmed by 1 base and J by 0 bases, 9 bases remained unmatched. The CDR3 sequence is 18 residues long. CDR1 SGHVS and CDR2 FQNEAQ come from the germline V gene. CDR3 DNA: TGTGCCAGCAGCTTAGTCCCCAGGGGGAGCAATAGCAATCAGCCCCAGCATTTT. Its protein product is CASSLVPRGSNSNQPQHF.

This chain links TRBV29-1 with TRBJ2-1; TRBD2 might be the D (6 bases). V was trimmed by 4 bases and J by 10 bases, leaving 11 bases between them. The germline CDR1 and CDR2 sequences are SQVTM and ANQGSEA. The CDR3 is made up of 11 amino acids. CDR3 amino acids: CSVGGGAEQFF. In DNA form, the CDR3 reads TGCAGCGTTGGGGGCGGGGCAGAGCAGTTCTTC.

Only a few counts were recorded for this clone. V is TRBV28 and J is TRBJ2-7; a possible D gene is TRBD2 (6 bases). V gave up 8 bases and J gave up 0 bases, with 11 bases separating them. CDR1 is MDHEN and CDR2 is SYDVKM in the germline V gene. This CDR3 comprises 13 residues. Here the CDR3 DNA reads TGTGCCAGCTTCGGGACTTTCTCCTACGAGCAGTACTTC. This translates into CASFGTFSYEQYF. Complete variable domain (other parts from reference TRBV28 and TRBJ2-7): DVKVTQSSRYLVKRTGEKVFLECVQDMDHENMFWYRQDPGLGLRLIYFSYDVKMKEKGDIPEGYSVSREKKERFSLILESASTNQTSMYLCASFGTFSYEQYFGPGTRLTVT.

This sequence joins TRBV27 and TRBJ2-5; tentatively, D is TRBD2 (6 bases). The CDR3 runs to 14 residues. Germline V lookup: CDR1 MNHEY, CDR2 SMNVEV (reference sequence). The ends were cut back, 5 bases at V and 2 bases at J, with 12 bases in the middle. The CDR3 sequence is CASSGGLTQETQYF. In DNA form, the CDR3 reads TGTGCCAGCAGTGGGGGACTGACACAAGAGACCCAGTACTTC.

The chain carries TRBV6-1 and TRBJ2-6; the D is unclear. The CDR3 is 13 residues long. Germline V lookup: CDR1 MNHNS, CDR2 SASEGT. V was clipped by 11 bases and J by 3 bases, with 11 bases between them. CDR3 amino acids: CAYRVNGANVLTF. The CDR3 DNA reads as TGTGCCTACCGAGTTAATGGGGCCAACGTCCTGACTTTC.

The chain's CDR3 is CAWSDKGPGEKLFF. The DNA for the CDR3 is TGTGCCTGGAGTGACAAGGGGCCGGGTGAAAAACTGTTTTTT. The chain recombines TRBV30 with TRBJ1-4, with D possibly matching TRBD1 (5 bases). Germline V gene lookup returns CDR1 GTSNPN and CDR2 SVGIG (reference sequence). This CDR3 is 14 amino acids long. V lost 1 base and J lost 7, with 13 bases in between. Using reference TRBV30 and TRBJ1-4 for the parts outside the CDR3, the full variable domain is SQTIHQWPATLVQPVGSPLSLECTVEGTSNPNLYWYRQAAGRGLQLLFYSVGIGQISSEVPQNLSASRPQDRQFILSSKKLLLSDSGFYLCAWSDKGPGEKLFFGSGTQLSVL.

The J gene is TRBJ2-1, the V gene TRBV5-6, with a possible D match to TRBD2 (6 bases). The germline V gene has CDR1 SGHDT and CDR2 YYEEEE. V lost 2 bases, J lost 14 bases, and 11 bases lay in between. The length of the CDR3 is 11 residues. The CDR3 loop is CASSFGSREFF. The CDR3 nucleotides read TGTGCCAGCAGCTTCGGGAGCCGTGAGTTCTTC.

The CDR3 here is CASSPGIALTGNQPQHF. The CDR3, as DNA: TGTGCCAGCAGCCCCGGAATAGCCTTAACGGGCAATCAGCCCCAGCATTTT. The chain uses TRBV27 and TRBJ1-5; no firm D call. The germline CDR1 and CDR2 sequences are MNHEY and SMNVEV (reference sequence). The CDR3 totals 17 residues. V shed 6 bases and J shed 2 bases, with 20 bases lying between them.

The J gene is TRBJ1-1, the V gene TRBV18; D not certain. This CDR3 spans 13 amino acids. Germline loops: CDR1 KGHSH, CDR2 LQKENI. V was trimmed by 0 bases and J by 6 bases, leaving 8 bases between them. The DNA for the CDR3 is TGTGCCAGCTCACCACCCTCCAGTCCTGAAGCTTTCTTT. Translating gives CASSPPSSPEAFF.

The chain recombines TRBV7-3 with TRBJ2-5; D possibly corresponds to TRBD2 (6 bases). The CDR3 is made up of 13 amino acids. Per germline, CDR1 SGHTA and CDR2 FQGTGA. Trimming took off 2 bases at V and 5 bases at J, with 9 bases between the two ends. The CDR3 is CASSLGRYETQYF. The CDR3 nucleotides are TGTGCCAGCAGCTTAGGGAGGTACGAGACCCAGTACTTC.

The rearrangement links TRBV7-8 to TRBJ2-7; no definite D call. Trimming took 4 bases from V and 2 from J, leaving 15 bases between them. Germline CDR1 is SGHVS and CDR2 is FQNEAQ. The CDR3 covers 15 residues. This chain's CDR3 is CASSSSRLRPYEQYF. The CDR3 DNA reads as TGTGCCAGCAGCTCATCACGATTGCGGCCCTACGAGCAGTACTTC.

This sequence joins TRBV29-1 and TRBJ2-1, with 10 bases identical to TRBD2. The CDR3 spans 15 residues. The V gene end was trimmed by 2 bases and the J gene end by 10 bases; junction bases not matched to a gene: 11. CDR1 is SQVTM and CDR2 is ANQGSEA in the germline V gene. This CDR3 reads CSVERLAGEGGEQFF. As DNA, the CDR3 is TGCAGCGTTGAAAGGCTAGCGGGAGAGGGCGGGGAGCAGTTCTTC.

This clone was recorded a few times. The chain's CDR3 is CASSEYKGVNTGELFF. The CDR3 nucleotides are TGTGCCAGCAGTGAATATAAGGGGGTAAACACCGGGGAGCTGTTTTTT. This chain joins TRBV25-1 and TRBJ2-2; D may be TRBD1 (6 bases). The V end lost 0 bases, the J end lost 2 bases, and 10 bases lay between the germline ends. The CDR3 has 16 residues. Germline values: CDR1 MGHDK, CDR2 SYGVNS.

V gene TRBV5-1 combines with J gene TRBJ2-1, with 7 positions matching TRBD1. Germline V gives CDR1 SGHRS, CDR2 YFSETQ. Trimming cost V 0 bases and J 8 bases; bases outside gene matches: 5. CDR3 length: 14 residues. In nucleotides, the CDR3 is TGCGCCAGCAGCTTGGTAGGGGGCATCGATGAGCAGTTCTTC. Its translation is CASSLVGGIDEQFF.